The present T cell receptor (beta chain) was sequenced within a study of human T cells and chemical hapten exposure. About the research overall: Weekly diphenylcyclopropenone doses were given to patients' scalps across the roughly 24-week study. Diagnoses of alopecia areata, totalis or universalis occurred in mostly female patients.

Germline V CDR1 and CDR2: SEHNR, FQNEAQ (reference sequence). This CDR3 has 14 residues. Regarding time point: patch test 1, 2 weeks after DPC sensitization. Treatment indicated: therapeutic diphenylcyclopropenone sensitization with weekly scalp DPC. One entry per CDR3 protein results from TCRdb running MiXCR on the RACE reads. This table has 150,000 or so distinct CDR3 sequences, roughly 15% appearing once. Of note for this clonotype: At one end the junction does not follow the germline gene, possibly because of a read error.

The receptor's source is a woman between 25 and 40 years old with alopecia areata. Some clones in this sample may be carry-over from other donors' samples. The chain recombines TRBV7-9 with TRBJ2-3; D might be TRBD1 (6 bases). Specimen: whole blood, collected in connection with sensitization to the hapten diphenylcyclopropenone (DPC). In DNA form, the CDR3 reads TGTGCCAGCAGCCAAGGACAGCTCACAGATACGCGGTATTTT. It is translated as CASSQGQLTDTRYF.